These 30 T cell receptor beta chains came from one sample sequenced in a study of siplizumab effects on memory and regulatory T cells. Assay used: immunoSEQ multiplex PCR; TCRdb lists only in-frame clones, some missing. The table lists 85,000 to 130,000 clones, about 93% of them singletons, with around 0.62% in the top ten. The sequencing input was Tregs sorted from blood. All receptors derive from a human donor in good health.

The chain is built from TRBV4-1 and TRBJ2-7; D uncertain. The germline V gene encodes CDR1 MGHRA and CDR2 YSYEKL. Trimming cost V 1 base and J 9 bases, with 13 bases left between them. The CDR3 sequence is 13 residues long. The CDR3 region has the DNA TGCGCCAGCAGCCAAGGCGGTTCTGGGCGGCAGTACTTC. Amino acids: CASSQGGSGRQYF.

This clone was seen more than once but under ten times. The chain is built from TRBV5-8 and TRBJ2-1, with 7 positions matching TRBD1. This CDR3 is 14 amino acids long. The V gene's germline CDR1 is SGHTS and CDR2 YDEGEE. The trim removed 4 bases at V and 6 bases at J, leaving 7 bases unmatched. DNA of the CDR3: TGTGCCAGCAGCCCCTACAGGGGTTTCAATGAGCAGTTCTTC. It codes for CASSPYRGFNEQFF.

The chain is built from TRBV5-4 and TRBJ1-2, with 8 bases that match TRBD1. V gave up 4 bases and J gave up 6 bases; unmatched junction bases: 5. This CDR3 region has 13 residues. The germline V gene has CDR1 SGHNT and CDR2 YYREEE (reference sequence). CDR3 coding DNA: TGTGCCAGCAGCGAAGGACAGGGTCATGGCTACACCTTC. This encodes CASSEGQGHGYTF.

Here the CDR3 reads CSVDTSTLETQYF. CDR3 nucleotide sequence: TGCAGCGTTGACACTAGCACCCTAGAGACCCAGTACTTC. V is TRBV29-1 and J is TRBJ2-5, with D tentatively TRBD2 (6 bases). The CDR3 totals 13 residues. Trimming removed 3 bases at V and 4 bases at J, with 12 bases between. Germline CDR1 and CDR2: SQVTM and ANQGSEA.

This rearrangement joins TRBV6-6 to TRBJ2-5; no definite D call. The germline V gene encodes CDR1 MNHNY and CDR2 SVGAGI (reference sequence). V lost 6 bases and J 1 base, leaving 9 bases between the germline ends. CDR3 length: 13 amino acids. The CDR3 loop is CASRLRAQETQYF. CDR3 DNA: TGTGCCAGCAGACTCCGGGCCCAAGAGACCCAGTACTTC.

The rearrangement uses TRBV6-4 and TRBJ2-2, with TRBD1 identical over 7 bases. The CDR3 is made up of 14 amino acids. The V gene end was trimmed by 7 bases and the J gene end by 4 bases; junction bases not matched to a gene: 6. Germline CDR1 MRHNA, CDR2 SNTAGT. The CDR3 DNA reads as TGTGCCAGCACGACAGGGCCGGGCACCGGGGAGCTGTTTTTT. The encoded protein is CASTTGPGTGELFF.

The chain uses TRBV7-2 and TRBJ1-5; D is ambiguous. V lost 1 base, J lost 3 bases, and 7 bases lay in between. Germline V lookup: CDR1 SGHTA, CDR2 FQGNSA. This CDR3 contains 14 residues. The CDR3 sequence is CASSLGRPNQPQHF. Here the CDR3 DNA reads TGTGCCAGCAGCTTAGGCCGACCCAATCAGCCCCAGCATTTT.

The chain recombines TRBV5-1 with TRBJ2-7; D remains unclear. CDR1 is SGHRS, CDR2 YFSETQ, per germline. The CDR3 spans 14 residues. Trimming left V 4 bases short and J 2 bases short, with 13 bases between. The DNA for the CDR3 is TGCGCCAGCAGCCATAGTCTATTCCCCTACGAGCAGTACTTC. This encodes CASSHSLFPYEQYF. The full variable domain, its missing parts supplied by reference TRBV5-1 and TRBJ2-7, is KAGVTQTPRYLIKTRGQQVTLSCSPISGHRSVSWYQQTPGQGLQFLFEYFSETQRNKGNFPGRFSGRQFSNSRSEMNVSTLELGDSALYLCASSHSLFPYEQYFGPGTRLTVT.

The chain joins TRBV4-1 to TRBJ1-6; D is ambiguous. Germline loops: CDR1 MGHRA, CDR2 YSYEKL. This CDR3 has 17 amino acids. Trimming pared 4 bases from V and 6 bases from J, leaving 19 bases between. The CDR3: CASSLLLVPMANSPLHF. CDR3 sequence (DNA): TGCGCCAGCAGCCTCCTTTTAGTCCCAATGGCTAATTCACCCCTCCACTTT.

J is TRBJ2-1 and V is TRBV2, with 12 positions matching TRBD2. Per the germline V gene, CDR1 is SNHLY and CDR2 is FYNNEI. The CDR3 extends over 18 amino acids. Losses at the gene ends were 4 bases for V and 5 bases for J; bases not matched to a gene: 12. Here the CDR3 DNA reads TGTGCCAGCAGTGCGGGGCTAGCGGGGGGGCCTTGGAACAATGAGCAGTTCTTC. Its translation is CASSAGLAGGPWNNEQFF. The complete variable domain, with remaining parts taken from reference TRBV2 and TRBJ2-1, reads EPEVTQTPSHQVTQMGQEVILRCVPISNHLYFYWYRQILGQKVEFLVSFYNNEISEKSEIFDDQFSVERPDGSNFTLKIRSTKLEDSAMYFCASSAGLAGGPWNNEQFFGPGTRLTVL.

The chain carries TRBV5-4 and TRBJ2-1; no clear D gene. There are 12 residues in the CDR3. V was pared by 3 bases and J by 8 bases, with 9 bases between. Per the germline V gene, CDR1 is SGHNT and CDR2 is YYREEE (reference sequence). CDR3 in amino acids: CASSSAFHEQFF. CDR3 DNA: TGTGCCAGCAGCTCGGCCTTCCATGAGCAGTTCTTC.

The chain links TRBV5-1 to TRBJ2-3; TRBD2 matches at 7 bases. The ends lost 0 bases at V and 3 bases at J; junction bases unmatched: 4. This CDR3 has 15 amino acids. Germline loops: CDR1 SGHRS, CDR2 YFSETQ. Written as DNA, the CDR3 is TGCGCCAGCAGCTTGGGACTAGCTTCGACAGATACGCAGTATTTT. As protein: CASSLGLASTDTQYF.

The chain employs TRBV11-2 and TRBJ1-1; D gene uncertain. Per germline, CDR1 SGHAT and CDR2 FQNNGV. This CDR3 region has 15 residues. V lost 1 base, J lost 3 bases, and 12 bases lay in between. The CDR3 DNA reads TGTGCCAGCAGCTTAGCACCGGGTCAGTACACTGAAGCTTTCTTT. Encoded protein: CASSLAPGQYTEAFF.

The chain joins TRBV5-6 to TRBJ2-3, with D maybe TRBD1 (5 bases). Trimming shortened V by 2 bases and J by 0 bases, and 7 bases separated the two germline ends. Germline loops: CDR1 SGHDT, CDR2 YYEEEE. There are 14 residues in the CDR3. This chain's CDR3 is CASSFRVSTDTQYF. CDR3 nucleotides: TGTGCCAGCAGCTTCAGGGTCAGCACAGATACGCAGTATTTT. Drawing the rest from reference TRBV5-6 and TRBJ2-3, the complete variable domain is DAGVTQSPTHLIKTRGQQVTLRCSPKSGHDTVSWYQQALGQGPQFIFQYYEEEERQRGNFPDRFSGHQFPNYSSELNVNALLLGDSALYLCASSFRVSTDTQYFGPGTRLTVL.

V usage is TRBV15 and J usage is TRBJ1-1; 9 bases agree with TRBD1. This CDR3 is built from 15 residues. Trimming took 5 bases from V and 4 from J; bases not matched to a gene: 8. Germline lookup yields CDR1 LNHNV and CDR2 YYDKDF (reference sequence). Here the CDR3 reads CATSGRGTGSTEAFF. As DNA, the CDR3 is TGTGCCACCAGCGGAAGGGGGACAGGGAGCACTGAAGCTTTCTTT.

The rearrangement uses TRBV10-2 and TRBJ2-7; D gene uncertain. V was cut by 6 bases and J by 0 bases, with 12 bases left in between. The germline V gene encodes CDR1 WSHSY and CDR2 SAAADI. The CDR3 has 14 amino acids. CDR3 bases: TGCGCCAGCAGCTCCAGGCTGAGCTCCTACGAGCAGTACTTC. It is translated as CASSSRLSSYEQYF.

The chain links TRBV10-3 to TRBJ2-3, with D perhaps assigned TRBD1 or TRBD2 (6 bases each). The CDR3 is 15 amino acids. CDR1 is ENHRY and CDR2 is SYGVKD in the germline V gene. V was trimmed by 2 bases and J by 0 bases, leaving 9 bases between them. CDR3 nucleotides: TGTGCCATCAGTGAGACAGGGACTAGCACAGATACGCAGTATTTT. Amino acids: CAISETGTSTDTQYF.

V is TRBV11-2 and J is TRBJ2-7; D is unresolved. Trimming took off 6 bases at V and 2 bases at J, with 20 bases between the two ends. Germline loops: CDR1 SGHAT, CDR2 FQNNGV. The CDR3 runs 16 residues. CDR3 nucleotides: TGTGCCAGCAGTCAAGGCAGGCTCACAACCCCCTACGAGCAGTACTTC. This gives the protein CASSQGRLTTPYEQYF.

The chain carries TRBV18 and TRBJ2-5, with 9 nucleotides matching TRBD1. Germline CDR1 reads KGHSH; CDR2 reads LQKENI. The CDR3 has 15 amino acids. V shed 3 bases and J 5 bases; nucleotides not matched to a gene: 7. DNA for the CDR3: TGTGCCAGCTCACCCCCGGGACAGGGAATGGAGACCCAGTACTTC. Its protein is CASSPPGQGMETQYF.

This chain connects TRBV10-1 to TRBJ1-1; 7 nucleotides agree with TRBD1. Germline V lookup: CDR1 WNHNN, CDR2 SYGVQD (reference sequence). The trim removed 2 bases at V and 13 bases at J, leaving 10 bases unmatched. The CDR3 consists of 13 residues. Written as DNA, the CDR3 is TGCGCCAGCAGTGAGCGGCAGGGGGGCGCCTGTTTCTTT. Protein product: CASSERQGGACFF.

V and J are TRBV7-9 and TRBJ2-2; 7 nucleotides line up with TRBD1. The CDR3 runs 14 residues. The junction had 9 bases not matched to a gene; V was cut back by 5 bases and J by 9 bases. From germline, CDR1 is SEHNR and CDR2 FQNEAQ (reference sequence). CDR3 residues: CASSIRQGWRELFF. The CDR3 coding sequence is TGTGCCAGCAGCATACGACAGGGCTGGAGGGAGCTGTTTTTT.

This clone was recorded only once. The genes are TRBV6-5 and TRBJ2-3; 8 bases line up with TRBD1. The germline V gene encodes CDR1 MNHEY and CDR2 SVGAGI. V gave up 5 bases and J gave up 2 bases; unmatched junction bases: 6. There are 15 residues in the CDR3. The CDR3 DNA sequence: TGTGCCAGCAGTAACTACAGGGGGAACACAGATACGCAGTATTTT. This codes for CASSNYRGNTDTQYF.

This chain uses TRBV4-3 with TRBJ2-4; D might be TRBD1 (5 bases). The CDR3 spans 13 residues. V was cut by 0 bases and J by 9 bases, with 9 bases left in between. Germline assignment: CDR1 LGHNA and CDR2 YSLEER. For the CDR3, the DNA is TGCGCCAGCAGCCAAGACAGGGATACCATTCAGTACTTC. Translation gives CASSQDRDTIQYF.

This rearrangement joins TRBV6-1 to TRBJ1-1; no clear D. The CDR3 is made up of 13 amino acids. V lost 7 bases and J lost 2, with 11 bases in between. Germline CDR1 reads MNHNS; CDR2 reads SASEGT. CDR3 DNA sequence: TGTGCCAGCAAAGGATTGGCAAACACTGAAGCTTTCTTT. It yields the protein CASKGLANTEAFF.

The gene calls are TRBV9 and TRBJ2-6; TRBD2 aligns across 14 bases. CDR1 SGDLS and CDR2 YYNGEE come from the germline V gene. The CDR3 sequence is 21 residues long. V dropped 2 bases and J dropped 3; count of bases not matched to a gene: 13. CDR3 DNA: TGTGCCAGCAGCGTCGGCGGGGGACTAGCGGGAGTAATCGGTGGGGCCAACGTCCTGACTTTC. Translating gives CASSVGGGLAGVIGGANVLTF.

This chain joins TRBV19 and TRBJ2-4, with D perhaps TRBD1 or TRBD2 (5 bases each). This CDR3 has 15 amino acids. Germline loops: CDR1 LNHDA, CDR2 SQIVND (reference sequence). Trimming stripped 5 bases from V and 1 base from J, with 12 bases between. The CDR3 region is CASSAVGVAKNIQYF. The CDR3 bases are TGTGCCAGTAGTGCCGTGGGGGTGGCCAAAAACATTCAGTACTTC. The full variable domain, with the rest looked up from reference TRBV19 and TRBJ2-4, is DGGITQSPKYLFRKEGQNVTLSCEQNLNHDAMYWYRQDPGQGLRLIYYSQIVNDFQKGDIAEGYSVSREKKESFPLTVTSAQKNPTAFYLCASSAVGVAKNIQYFGAGTRLSVL.

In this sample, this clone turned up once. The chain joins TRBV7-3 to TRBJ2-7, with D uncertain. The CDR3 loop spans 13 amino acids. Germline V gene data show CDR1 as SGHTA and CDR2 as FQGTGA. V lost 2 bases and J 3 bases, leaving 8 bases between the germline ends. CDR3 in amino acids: CASSLGRFYEQYF. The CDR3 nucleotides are TGTGCCAGCAGCTTAGGTCGGTTCTACGAGCAGTACTTC.

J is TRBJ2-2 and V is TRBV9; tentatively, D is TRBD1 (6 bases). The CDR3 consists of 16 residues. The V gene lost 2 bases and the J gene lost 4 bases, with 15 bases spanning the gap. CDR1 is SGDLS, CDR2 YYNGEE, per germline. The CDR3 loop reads CASSVRTVSPTGELFF. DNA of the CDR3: TGTGCCAGCAGCGTGAGGACAGTTTCGCCCACCGGGGAGCTGTTTTTT.

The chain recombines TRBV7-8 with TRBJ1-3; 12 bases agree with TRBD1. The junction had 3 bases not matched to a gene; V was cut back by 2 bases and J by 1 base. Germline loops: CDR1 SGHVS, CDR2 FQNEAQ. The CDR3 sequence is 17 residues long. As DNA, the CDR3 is TGTGCCAGCAGCTTATGGGACAGGGGGCGGTCTGGAAACACCATATATTTT. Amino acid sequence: CASSLWDRGRSGNTIYF.

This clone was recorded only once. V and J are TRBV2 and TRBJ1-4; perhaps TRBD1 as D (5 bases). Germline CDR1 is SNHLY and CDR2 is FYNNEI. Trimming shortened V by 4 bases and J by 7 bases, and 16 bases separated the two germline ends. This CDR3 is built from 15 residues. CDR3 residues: CASSGGPALGEKLFF. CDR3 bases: TGTGCCAGCAGTGGGGGACCGGCCCTGGGTGAAAAACTGTTTTTT.